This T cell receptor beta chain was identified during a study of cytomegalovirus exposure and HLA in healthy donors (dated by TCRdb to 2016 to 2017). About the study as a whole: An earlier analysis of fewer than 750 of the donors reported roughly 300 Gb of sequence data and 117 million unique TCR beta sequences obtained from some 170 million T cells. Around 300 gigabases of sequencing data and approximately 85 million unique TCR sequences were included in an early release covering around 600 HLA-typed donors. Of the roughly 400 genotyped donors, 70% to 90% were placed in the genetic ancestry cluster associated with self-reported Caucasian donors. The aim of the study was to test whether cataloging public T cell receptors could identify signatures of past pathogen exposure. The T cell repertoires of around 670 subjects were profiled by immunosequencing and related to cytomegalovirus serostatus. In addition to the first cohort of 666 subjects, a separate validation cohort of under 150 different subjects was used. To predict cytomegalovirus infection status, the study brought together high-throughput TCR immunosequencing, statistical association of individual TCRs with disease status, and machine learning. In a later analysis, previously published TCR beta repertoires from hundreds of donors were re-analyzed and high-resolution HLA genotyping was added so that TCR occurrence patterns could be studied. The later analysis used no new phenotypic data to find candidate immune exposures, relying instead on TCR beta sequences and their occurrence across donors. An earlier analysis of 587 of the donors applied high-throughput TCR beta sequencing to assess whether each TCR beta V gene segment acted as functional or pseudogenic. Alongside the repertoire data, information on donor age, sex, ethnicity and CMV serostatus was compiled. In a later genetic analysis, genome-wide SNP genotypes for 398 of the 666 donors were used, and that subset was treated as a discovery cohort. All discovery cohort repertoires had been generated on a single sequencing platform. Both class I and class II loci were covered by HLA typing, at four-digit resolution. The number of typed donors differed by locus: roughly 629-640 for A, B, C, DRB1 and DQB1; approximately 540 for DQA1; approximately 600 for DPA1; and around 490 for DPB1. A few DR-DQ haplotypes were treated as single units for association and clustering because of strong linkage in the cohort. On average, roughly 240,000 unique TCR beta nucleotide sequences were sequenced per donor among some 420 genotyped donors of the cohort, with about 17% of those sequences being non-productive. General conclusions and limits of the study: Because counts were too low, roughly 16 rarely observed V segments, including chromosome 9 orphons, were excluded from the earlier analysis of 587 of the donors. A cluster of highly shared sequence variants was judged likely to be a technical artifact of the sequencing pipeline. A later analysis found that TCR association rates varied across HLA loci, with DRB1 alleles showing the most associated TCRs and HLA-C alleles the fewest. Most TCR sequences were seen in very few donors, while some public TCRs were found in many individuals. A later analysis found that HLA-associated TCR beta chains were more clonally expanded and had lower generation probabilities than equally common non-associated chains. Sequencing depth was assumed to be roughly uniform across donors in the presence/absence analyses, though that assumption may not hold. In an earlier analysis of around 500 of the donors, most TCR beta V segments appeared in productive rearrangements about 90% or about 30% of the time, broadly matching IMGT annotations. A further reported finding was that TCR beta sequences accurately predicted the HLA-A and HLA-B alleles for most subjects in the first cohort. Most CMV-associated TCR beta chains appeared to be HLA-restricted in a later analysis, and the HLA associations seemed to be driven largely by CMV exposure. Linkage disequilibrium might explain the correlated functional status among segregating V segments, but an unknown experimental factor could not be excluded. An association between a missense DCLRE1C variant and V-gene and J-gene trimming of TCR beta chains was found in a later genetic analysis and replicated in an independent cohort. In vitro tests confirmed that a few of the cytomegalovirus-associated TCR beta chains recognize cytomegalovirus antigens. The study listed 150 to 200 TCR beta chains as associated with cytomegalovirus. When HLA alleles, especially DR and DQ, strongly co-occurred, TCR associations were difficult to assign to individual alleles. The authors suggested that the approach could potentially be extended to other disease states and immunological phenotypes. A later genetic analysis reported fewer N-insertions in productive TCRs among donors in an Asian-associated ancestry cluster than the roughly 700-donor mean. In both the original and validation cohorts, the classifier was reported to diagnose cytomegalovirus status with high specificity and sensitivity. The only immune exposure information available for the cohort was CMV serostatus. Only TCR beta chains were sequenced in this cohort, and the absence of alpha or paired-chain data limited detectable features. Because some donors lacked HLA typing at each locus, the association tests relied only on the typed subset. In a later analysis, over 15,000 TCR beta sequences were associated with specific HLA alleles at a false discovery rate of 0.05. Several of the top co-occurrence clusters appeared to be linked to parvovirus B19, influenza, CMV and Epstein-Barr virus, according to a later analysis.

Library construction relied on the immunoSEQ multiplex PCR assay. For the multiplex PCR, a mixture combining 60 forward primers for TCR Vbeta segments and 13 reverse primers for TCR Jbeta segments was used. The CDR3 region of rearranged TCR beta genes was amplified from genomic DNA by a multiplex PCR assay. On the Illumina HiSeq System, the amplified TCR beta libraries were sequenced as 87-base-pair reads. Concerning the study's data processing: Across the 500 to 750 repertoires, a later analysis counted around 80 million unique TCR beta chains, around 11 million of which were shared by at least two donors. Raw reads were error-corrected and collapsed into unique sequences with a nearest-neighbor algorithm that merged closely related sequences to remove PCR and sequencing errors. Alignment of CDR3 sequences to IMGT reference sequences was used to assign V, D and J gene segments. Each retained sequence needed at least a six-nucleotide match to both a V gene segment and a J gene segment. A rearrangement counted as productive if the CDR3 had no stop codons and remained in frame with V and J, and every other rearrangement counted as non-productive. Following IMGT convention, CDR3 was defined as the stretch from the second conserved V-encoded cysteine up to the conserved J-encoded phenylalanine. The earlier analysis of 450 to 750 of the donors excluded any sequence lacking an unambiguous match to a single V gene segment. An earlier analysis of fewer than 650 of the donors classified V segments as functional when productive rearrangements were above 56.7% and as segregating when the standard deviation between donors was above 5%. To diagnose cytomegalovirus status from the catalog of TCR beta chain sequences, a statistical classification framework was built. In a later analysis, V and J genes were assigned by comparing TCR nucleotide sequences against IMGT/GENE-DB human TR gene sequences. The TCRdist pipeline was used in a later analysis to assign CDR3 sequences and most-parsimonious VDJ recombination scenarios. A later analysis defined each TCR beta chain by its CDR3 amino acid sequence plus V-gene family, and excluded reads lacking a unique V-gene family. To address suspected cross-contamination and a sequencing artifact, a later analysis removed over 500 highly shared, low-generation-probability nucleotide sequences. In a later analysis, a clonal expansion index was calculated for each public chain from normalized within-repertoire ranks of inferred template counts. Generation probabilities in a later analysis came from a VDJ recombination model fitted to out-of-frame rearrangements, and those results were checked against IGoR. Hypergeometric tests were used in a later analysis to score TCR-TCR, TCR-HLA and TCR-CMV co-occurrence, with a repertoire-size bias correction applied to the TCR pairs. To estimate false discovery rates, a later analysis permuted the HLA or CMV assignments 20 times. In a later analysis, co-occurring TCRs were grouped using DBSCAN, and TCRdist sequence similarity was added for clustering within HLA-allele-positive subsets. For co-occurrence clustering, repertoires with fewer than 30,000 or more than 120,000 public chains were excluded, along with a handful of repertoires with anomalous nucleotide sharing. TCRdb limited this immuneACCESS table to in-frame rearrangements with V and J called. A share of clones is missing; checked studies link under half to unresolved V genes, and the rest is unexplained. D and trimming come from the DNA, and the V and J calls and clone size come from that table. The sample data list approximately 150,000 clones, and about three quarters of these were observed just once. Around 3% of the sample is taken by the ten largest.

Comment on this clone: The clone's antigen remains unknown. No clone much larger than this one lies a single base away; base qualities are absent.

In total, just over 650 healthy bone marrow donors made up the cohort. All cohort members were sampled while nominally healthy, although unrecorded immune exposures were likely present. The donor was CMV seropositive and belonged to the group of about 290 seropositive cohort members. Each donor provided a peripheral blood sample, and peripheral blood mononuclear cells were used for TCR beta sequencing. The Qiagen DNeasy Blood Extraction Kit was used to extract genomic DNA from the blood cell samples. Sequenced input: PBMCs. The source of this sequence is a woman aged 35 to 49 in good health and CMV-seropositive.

The CDR3 protein sequence reads: CASSLGLGQGGYTGELFF. The DNA is TGTGCCAGCAGCTTGGGGCTTGGACAGGGGGGGTACACCGGGGAGCTGTTTTTT. This chain joins TRBV7-6 to TRBJ2-2, and TRBD1 aligns with 10 junction nucleotides. CDR1 and CDR2 are drawn from the germline V gene: SGHVS, FNYEAQ. The CDR3, from cysteine to phenylalanine, totals 18 residues. The DNA shown is the 54-base CDR3, in frame from base 1. Trimming accounts for 3 bases at V and 3 bases at J, while the number of junction bases matched to no gene is 10.